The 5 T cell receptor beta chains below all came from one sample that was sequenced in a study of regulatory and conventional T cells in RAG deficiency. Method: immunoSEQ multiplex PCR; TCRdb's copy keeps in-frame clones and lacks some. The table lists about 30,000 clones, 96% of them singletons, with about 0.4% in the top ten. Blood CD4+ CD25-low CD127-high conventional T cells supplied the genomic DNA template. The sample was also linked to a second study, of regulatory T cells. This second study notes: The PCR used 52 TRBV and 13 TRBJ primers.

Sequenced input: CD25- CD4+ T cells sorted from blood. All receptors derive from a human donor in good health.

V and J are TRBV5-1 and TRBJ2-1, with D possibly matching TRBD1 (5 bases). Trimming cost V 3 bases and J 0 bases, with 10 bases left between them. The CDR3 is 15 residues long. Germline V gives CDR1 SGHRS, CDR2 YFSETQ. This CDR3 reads CASSYDSSSYNEQFF. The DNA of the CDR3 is TGCGCCAGCAGCTATGACAGTAGCTCCTACAATGAGCAGTTCTTC.

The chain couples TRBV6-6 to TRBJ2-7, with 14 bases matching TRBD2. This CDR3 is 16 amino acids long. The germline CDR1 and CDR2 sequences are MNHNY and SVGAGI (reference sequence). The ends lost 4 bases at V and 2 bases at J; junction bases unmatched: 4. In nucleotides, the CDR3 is TGTGCCAGCAGTTGGGGACTAGCGGGGGCTACCTACGAGCAGTACTTC. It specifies CASSWGLAGATYEQYF.

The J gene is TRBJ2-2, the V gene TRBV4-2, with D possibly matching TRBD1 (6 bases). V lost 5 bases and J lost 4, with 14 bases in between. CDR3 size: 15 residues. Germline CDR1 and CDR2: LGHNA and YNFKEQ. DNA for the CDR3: TGTGCCAGCAGCGGGGGACACTTATCCACCGGGGAGCTGTTTTTT. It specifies CASSGGHLSTGELFF.

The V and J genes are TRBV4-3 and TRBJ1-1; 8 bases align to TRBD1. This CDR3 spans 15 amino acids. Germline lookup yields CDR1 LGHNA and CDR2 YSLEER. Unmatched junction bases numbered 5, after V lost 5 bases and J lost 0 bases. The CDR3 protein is CASSSGTGLNTEAFF. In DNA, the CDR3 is TGCGCCAGCAGCTCAGGGACAGGTTTGAACACTGAAGCTTTCTTT.

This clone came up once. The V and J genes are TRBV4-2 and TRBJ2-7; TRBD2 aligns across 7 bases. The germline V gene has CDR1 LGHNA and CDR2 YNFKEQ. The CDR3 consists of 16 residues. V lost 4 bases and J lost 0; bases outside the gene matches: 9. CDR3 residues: CASSPSSGSSSYEQYF. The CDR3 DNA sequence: TGTGCCAGCAGCCCATCTAGCGGATCGAGCTCCTACGAGCAGTACTTC.